The sequence of this T cell receptor beta chain was determined in a study of T cells in Graves' hyperthyroidism and ophthalmopathy. The CDR3 regions of TCR beta were amplified from RNA transcripts. In the first-round RT-PCR of the TCR CDR3, the HTBI primer set was used. Each CDR3 protein is one row after TCRdb ran MiXCR on the multiplex PCR reads. The sample lists about 500,000 distinct CDR3 sequences; approximately 16% were seen once. Notes on the study in general: Ophthalmopathy and stable hyperthyroidism were separated by a 13 V-J model.

Among ophthalmopathy patients, the Clinical Activity Score reached at least 3, the NOSPECS grade reached at least 4, and duration remained under 3 months. The PBMCs had their origin in roughly 9.4 ml of fresh peripheral blood. This clonotype was counted a single time. Its antigen is currently unknown. A read error may explain this, as a much larger clone is one base away. The TCR comes from a woman in her twenties or thirties with Graves' ophthalmopathy. Source material: blood.

CDR3 nucleotide sequence: TGTGCCAGCAGGGGGGACGGTTCCTCCTACAATGAGCAGTACTTC. Translating gives CASRGDGSSYNEQYF. The chain is built from TRBV2 and TRBJ2-1; D tentatively fits TRBD1 or TRBD2 (5 bases each). The end of the DNA aligns better with TRBJ2-7, so the J call may be wrong. CDR1 and CDR2 (germline): SNHLY, FYNNEI. CDR3 length equals 15 residues.